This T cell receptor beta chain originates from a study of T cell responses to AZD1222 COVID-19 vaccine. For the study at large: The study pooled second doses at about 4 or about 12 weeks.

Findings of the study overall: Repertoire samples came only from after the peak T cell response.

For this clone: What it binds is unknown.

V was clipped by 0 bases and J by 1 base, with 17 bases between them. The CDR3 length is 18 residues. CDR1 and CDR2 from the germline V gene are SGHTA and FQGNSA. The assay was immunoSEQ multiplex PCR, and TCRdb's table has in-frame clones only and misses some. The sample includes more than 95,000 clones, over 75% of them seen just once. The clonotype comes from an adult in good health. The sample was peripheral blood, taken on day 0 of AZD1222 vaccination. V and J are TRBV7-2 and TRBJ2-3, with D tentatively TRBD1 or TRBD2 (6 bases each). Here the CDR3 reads CASSLAARWGAGTDTQYF. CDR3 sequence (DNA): TGTGCCAGCAGCTTAGCGGCGAGGTGGGGGGCCGGCACAGATACGCAGTATTTT.